This T cell receptor beta chain originates from a study of monozygotic twins with inflammatory bowel disease. Germline V gene lookup returns CDR1 SGHRS and CDR2 YFSETQ. This CDR3 has 17 amino acids. TCRdb re-called the 5' RACE reads, yielding one record per CDR3 amino acid sequence without DNA. The sample includes 190,000 or so distinct CDR3 sequences. The chain joins TRBV5-1 to TRBJ2-1; TCRdb gives TRBD2 as the D gene, but with no DNA this cannot be confirmed. This TCR derives from a human donor with ulcerative colitis or Crohn's disease, or a healthy co-twin of an affected twin (not recorded which). Material for sequencing was blood. The CDR3 reads CASSLGLAVTSYNEQFF.